The 6 T cell receptor beta chains below all came from one sample that was sequenced in a study of OX40 agonist ivuxolimab in advanced cancers. Data came from immunoSEQ multiplex PCR; TCRdb stores just in-frame clones and leaves some out. This table has approximately 82,000 clones, more than 80% appearing once. The sample here was CD4+ or CD8+ T cells sorted from blood, taken in a trial of the OX40 agonist ivuxolimab. Source of these receptors: an adult with an advanced solid tumor such as melanoma, head and neck, liver or kidney cancer.

The V call is TRBV6-1, the J call TRBJ1-1; D unresolved. The CDR3 contains 13 residues. Per the germline V gene, CDR1 is MNHNS and CDR2 is SASEGT. V gave up 8 bases and J gave up 9 bases, with 19 bases separating them. The CDR3 is CASGSYDGRKAFF. The CDR3 bases are TGTGCCAGCGGTTCCTACGACGGGAGGAAAGCTTTCTTT.

The J gene is TRBJ1-6, the V gene TRBV29-1, with D possibly TRBD1 on 6 matching bases. With 7 bases removed from V and 13 bases from J, the gap between germline ends came to 32 bases. The CDR3 length is 17 residues. Germline V CDR1 and CDR2: SQVTM, ANQGSEA. The CDR3 reads CSARGVGGPAEIGPLHF. For the CDR3, the DNA is TGCAGCGCCAGAGGGGTTGGGGGGCCCGCGGAAATCGGGCCCCTCCACTTT. Using reference TRBV29-1 and TRBJ1-6 for the parts outside the CDR3, the full variable domain is SAVISQKPSRDICQRGTSLTIQCQVDSQVTMMFWYRQQPGQSLTLIATANQGSEATYESGFVIDKFPISRPNLTFSTLTVSNMSPEDSSIYLCSARGVGGPAEIGPLHFGNGTRLTVT.

This rearrangement joins TRBV19 to TRBJ2-7; D possibly corresponds to TRBD2 (6 bases). Trimming removed 3 bases at V and 3 bases at J, with 9 bases between. The CDR3 sequence is 13 residues long. Per germline, CDR1 LNHDA and CDR2 SQIVND (reference sequence). The CDR3: CASSIGTYYEQYF. In DNA, the CDR3 is TGTGCCAGTAGTATTGGGACTTACTACGAGCAGTACTTC.

J is TRBJ1-1 and V is TRBV18; D gene uncertain. Germline loops: CDR1 KGHSH, CDR2 LQKENI. This CDR3 spans 16 amino acids. Trimming removed 3 bases at V and 1 base at J, with 15 bases between. CDR3 in amino acids: CASSPLPWAGNTEAFF. CDR3 nucleotide sequence: TGTGCCAGCTCACCGTTACCGTGGGCAGGGAACACTGAAGCTTTCTTT.

Note on this clone: Other nucleotide sequences in the sample specify the same CDR3. The J gene is TRBJ1-6, the V gene TRBV6-5; D unresolved. The CDR3 contains 11 residues. V was shortened by 6 bases and J by 7 bases, with 4 bases between the two germline ends. Germline CDR1 and CDR2: MNHEY and SVGAGI. CDR3 sequence reads: CASSSNSPLHF. The CDR3 DNA reads TGTGCCAGCAGCTCCAATTCACCCCTCCACTTT.

CDR3 DNA sequence: TGTGCCAGCAGCTTAGAGACTAGCGGGGGGTCCCGGCAGTTCTTC. Translation: CASSLETSGGSRQFF. V is TRBV7-2 and J is TRBJ2-1; 13 positions match TRBD2. Germline assignment: CDR1 SGHTA and CDR2 FQGNSA. This CDR3 contains 15 residues. V trimming: 1 base; J trimming: 12 bases; junction bases outside the gene matches: 6.